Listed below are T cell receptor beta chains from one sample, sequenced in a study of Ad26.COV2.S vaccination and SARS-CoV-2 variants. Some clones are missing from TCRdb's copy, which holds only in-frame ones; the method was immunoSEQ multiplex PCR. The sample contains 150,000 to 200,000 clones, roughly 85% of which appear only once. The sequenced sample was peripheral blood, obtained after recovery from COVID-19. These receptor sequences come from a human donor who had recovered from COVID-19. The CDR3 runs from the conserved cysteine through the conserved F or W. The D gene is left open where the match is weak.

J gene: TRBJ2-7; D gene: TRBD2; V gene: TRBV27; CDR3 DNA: TGTGCCAGCAGTTTTGCGGGGGGGGCCTACGAGCAGTACTTC; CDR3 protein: CASSFAGGAYEQYF
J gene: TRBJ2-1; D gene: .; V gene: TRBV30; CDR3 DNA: TGTGCCTGGAGTGTAGGAGGGAGGACAGGTAGGGATGAGCAGTTCTTC; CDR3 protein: CAWSVGGRTGRDEQFF
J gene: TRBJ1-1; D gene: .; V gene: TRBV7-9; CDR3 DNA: TGTGCCAGCAGCTTAGTTCTCACTGAAGCTTTCTTT; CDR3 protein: CASSLVLTEAFF
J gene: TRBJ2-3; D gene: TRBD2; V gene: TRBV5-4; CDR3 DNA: TGTGCCAGCAGCTTGGAAGCGGGGCTTAATACGCAGTATTTT; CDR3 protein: CASSLEAGLNTQYF
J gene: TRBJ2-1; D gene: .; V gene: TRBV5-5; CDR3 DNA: TGTGCCAGCAGTCACCGGGACTTGTACAATGAGCAGTTCTTC; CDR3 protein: CASSHRDLYNEQFF
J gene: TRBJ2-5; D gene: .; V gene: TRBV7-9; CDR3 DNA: TGTGCCAGCAGCCGGGGATCTCAAGAGACCCAGTACTTC; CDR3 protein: CASSRGSQETQYF
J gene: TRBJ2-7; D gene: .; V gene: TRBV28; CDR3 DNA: TGTGCCAGCAGTTCCCCGCGCAGCCGATCCGTAGAGCAGTACTTC; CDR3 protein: CASSSPRSRSVEQYF
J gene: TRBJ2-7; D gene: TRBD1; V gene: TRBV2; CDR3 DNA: TGTGCCAGCAATGGGGGACAGGACATAAGGGGAAACGAGCAGTACTTC; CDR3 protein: CASNGGQDIRGNEQYF
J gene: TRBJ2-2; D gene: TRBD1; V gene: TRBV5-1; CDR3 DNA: TGCGCCAGCAGCGAAAACAGGGGGCGAACCGGGGAGCTGTTTTTT; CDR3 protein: CASSENRGRTGELFF
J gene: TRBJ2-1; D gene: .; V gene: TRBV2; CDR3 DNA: TGTGCCAGCAGTGATATGAGCTCCTACAATGAGCAGTTCTTC; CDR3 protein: CASSDMSSYNEQFF